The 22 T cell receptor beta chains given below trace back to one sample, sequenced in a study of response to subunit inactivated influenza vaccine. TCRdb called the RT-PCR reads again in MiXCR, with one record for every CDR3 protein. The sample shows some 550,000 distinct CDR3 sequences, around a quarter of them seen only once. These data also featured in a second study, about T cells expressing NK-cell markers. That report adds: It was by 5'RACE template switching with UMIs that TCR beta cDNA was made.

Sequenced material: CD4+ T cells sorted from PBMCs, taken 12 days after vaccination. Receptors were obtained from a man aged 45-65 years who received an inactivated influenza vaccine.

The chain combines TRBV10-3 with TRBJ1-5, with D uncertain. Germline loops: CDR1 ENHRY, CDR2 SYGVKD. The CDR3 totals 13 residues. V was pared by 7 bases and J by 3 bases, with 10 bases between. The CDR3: CAITPGLNQPQHF. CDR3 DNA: TGTGCCATCACCCCGGGCCTCAATCAGCCCCAGCATTTT.

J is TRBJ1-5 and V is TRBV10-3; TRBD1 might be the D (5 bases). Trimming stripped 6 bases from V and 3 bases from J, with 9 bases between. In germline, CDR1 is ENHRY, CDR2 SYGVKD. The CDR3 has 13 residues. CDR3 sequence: CAISRDANQPQHF. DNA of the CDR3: TGTGCCATCAGCCGGGACGCCAATCAGCCCCAGCATTTT.

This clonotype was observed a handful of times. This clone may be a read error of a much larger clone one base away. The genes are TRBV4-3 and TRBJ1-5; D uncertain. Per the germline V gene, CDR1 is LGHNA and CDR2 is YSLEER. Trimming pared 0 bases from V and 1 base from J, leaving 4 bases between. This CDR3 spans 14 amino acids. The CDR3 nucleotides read TGCGCCAGCAGCCAAGAACACAGCAATCAGCCCCAGCATTTT. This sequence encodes CASSQEHSNQPQHF.

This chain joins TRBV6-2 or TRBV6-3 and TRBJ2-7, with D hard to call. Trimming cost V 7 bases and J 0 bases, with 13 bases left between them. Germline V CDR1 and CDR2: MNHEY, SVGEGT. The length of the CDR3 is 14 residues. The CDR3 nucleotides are TGTGCCAGCACCCCAGAGACTGCCTCCTACGAGCAGTACTTC. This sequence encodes CASTPETASYEQYF.

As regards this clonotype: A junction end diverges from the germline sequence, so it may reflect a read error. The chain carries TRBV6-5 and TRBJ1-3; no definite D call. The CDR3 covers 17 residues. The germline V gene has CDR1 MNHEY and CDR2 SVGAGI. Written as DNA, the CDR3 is TGTGCCAGAAGTTACTCAAAACAGCGAACATCTGGAAACACCATATATTTT. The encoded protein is CARSYSKQRTSGNTIYF.

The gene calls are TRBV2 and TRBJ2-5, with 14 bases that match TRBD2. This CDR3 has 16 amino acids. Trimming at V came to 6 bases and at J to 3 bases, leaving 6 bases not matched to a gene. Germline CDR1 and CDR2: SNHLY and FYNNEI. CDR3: CASSARTSGGKETQYF. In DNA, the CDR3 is TGTGCCAGCAGCGCCAGGACTAGCGGGGGGAAAGAGACCCAGTACTTC.

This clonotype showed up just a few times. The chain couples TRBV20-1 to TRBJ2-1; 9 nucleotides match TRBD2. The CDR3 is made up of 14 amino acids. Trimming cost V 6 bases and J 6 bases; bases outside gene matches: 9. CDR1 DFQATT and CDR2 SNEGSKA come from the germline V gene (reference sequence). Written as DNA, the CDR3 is TGCAGTGCGGTAGCGGGAGCCTACAGCAATGAGCAGTTCTTC. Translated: CSAVAGAYSNEQFF.

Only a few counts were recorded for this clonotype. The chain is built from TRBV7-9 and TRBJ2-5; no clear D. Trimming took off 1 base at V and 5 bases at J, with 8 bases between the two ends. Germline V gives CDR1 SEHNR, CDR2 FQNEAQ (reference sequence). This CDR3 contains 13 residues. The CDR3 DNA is TGTGCCAGCAGCTTAGAGACTCTGGAGACCCAGTACTTC. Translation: CASSLETLETQYF.

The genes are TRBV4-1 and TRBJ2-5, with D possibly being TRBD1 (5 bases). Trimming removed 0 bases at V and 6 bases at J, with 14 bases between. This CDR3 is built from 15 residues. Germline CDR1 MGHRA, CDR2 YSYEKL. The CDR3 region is CASSQDFREAQTQYF. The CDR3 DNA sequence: TGCGCCAGCAGCCAAGACTTCAGGGAAGCACAGACCCAGTACTTC.

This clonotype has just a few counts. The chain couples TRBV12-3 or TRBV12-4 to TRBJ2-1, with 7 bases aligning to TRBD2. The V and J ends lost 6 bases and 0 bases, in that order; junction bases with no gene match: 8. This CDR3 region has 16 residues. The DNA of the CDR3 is TGTGCCAGCAGGCTTACTAGCGCAAGCTCCTACAATGAGCAGTTCTTC. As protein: CASRLTSASSYNEQFF.

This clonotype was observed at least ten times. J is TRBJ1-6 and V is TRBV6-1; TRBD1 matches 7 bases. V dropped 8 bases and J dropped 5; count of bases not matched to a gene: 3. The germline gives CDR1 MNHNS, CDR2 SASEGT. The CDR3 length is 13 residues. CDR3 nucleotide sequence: TGTGCCAGCCTGGGACAGAATAATTCACCCCTCCACTTT. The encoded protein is CASLGQNNSPLHF.

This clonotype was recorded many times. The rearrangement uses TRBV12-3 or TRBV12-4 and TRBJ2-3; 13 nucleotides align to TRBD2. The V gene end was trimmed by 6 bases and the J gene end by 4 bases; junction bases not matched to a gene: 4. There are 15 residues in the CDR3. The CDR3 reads CASRRTSGRPDTQYF. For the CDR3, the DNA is TGTGCCAGCAGACGGACTAGCGGGAGACCAGATACGCAGTATTTT.

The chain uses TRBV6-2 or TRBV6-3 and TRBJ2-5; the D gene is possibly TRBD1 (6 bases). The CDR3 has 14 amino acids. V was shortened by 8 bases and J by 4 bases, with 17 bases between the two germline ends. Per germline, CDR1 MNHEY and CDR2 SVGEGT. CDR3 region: CASGSTGLRETQYF. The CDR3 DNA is TGTGCCAGCGGGTCAACAGGGCTCCGAGAGACCCAGTACTTC.

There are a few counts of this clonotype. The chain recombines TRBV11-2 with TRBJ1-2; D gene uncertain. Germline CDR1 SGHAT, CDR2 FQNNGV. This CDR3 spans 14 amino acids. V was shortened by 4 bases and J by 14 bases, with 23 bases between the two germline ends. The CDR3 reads CASSSQIHTHQWTF. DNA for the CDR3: TGTGCCAGCAGCTCTCAAATACACACACATCAATGGACCTTC.

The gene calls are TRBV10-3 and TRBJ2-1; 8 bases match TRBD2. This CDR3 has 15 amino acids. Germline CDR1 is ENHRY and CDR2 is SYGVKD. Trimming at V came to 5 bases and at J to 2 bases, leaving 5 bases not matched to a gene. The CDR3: CAISSGSPAYNEQFF. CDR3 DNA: TGTGCCATCAGTAGCGGGAGCCCCGCCTACAATGAGCAGTTCTTC.

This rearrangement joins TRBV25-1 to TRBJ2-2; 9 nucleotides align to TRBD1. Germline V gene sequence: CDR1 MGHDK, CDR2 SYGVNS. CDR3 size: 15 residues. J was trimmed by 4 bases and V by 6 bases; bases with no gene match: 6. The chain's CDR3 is CASRKQGAGTGELFF. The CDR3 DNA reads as TGTGCCAGCAGGAAACAGGGGGCGGGCACCGGGGAGCTGTTTTTT.

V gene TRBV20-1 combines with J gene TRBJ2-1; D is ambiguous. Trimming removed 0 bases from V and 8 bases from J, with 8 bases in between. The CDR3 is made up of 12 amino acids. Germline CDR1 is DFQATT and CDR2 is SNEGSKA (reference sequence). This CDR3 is CSARDKPYEQFF. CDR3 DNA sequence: TGCAGTGCTAGAGATAAACCGTATGAGCAGTTCTTC.

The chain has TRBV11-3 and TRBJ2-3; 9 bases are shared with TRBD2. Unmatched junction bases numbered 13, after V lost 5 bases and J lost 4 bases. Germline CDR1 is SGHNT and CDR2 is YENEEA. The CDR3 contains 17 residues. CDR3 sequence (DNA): TGTGCCAGCAGCCCGAACAGACCGGGACTAGCTCCAGATACGCAGTATTTT. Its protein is CASSPNRPGLAPDTQYF.

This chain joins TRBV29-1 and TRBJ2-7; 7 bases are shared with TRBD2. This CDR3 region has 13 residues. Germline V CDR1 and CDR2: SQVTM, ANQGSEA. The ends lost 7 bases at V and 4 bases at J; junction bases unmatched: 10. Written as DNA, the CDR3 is TGCAGCGCGGGCGGGGGTTTCTTTTACGAGCAGTACTTC. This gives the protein CSAGGGFFYEQYF.

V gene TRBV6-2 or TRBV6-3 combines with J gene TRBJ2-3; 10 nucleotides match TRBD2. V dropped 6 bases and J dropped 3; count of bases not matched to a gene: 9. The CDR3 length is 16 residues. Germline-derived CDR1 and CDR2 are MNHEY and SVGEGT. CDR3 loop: CASSRVRGLATDTQYF. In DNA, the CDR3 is TGTGCCAGCAGCAGGGTCCGGGGACTAGCGACAGATACGCAGTATTTT.

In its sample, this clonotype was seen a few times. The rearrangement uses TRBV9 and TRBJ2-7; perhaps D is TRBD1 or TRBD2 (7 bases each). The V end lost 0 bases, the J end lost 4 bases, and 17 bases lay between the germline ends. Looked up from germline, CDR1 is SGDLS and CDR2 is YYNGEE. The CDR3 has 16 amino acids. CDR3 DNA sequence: TGTGCCAGCAGCGTAGGGGAGGGACAGACGGCATACGAGCAGTACTTC. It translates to CASSVGEGQTAYEQYF.

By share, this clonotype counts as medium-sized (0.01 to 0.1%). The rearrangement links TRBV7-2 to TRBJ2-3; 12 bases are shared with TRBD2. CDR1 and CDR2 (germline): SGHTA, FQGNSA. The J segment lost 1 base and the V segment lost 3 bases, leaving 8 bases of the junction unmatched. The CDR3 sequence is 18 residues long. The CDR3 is CASSLSLAGGRGTDTQYF. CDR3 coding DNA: TGTGCCAGCAGCTTGTCGCTAGCGGGGGGGCGTGGCACAGATACGCAGTATTTT.